The rows below give T cell receptor beta chains drawn from one sample of a study of blood T cell repertoires in COVID-19. Generated by immunoSEQ multiplex PCR, the TCRdb table keeps only in-frame clones and is missing some. The sample consists of around 250,000 clones, roughly nine tenths of them appearing once. The sequenced sample consisted of peripheral blood. The receptors originated from a woman aged 40 to 50 who had recovered from COVID-19. Each CDR3 is given with its conserved first and last residue. Fields, in order: CDR3 DNA, CDR3 protein, J gene, D gene, V gene, clone size. A D gene is named only where the DNA matches it firmly. For some rows the clone size is stated as once, few or many, or as a class when expanded; others skip it.

DNA: TGTGCCAGCAGCCCCCCCGGTGAGCAGTTCTTC
CDR3: CASSPPGEQFF
J: TRBJ2-1
D: -
V: TRBV7-2
size: -

DNA: TGTGCCAGCACCCCACTAGCGGGAGTTTTGACCTACGAGCAGTACTTC
CDR3: CASTPLAGVLTYEQYF
J: TRBJ2-7
D: TRBD2
V: TRBV2
size: -

DNA: TGTGCCATCAGTGATTGGGAGGGCGATGCTGAAAAACTGTTTTTT
CDR3: CAISDWEGDAEKLFF
J: TRBJ1-4
D: -
V: TRBV10-3
size: once

DNA: TGTGCCAGCAGCCCGCCAGGGGATACGACAGATACGCAGTATTTT
CDR3: CASSPPGDTTDTQYF
J: TRBJ2-3
D: -
V: TRBV28
size: -

DNA: TGTGCCTGGAAGGCTAGCGGAGCCTACGAGCAGTACTTC
CDR3: CAWKASGAYEQYF
J: TRBJ2-7
D: TRBD2
V: TRBV30
size: -

DNA: TGTGCCAGCAGTTTATCGGCAGGGGGAGCGAACTATGGCTACACCTTC
CDR3: CASSLSAGGANYGYTF
J: TRBJ1-2
D: TRBD1
V: TRBV28
size: -

DNA: TGTGCCAGCAGCGGACCCCACGGACTAGCGGACACAGATACGCAGTATTTT
CDR3: CASSGPHGLADTDTQYF
J: TRBJ2-3
D: TRBD2
V: TRBV9
size: -

DNA: TGTGCCAGTAGTCGGACAGGGGGTAACGAGCAGTACTTC
CDR3: CASSRTGGNEQYF
J: TRBJ2-7
D: TRBD1
V: TRBV19
size: -

DNA: TGTGCCAGCAGCTTTACTAGCGGGAACACCGGGGAGCTGTTTTTT
CDR3: CASSFTSGNTGELFF
J: TRBJ2-2
D: TRBD2
V: TRBV5-6
size: -

DNA: TGCGCCAGCAGCCCCGGGACTAGCCTAGTACAGGGCGAGCAGTACTTC
CDR3: CASSPGTSLVQGEQYF
J: TRBJ2-7
D: TRBD2
V: TRBV4-1
size: once

DNA: TGTGCCAGCAGCTTGGGCGCCGCGTACACCGGGGAGCTGTTTTTT
CDR3: CASSLGAAYTGELFF
J: TRBJ2-2
D: -
V: TRBV5-6
size: -

DNA: TGTGCCAGCACCTTCGGCGGGAACGATGGCAATGAGCAGTTCTTC
CDR3: CASTFGGNDGNEQFF
J: TRBJ2-1
D: -
V: TRBV9
size: -

DNA: TGTGCCAGCAGCCAAGCCCGACTAGCGCGGAGCGGGGCCAATGAGCAGTTCTTC
CDR3: CASSQARLARSGANEQFF
J: TRBJ2-1
D: TRBD2
V: TRBV3-1/TRBV3-2
size: -

DNA: TGTGCCAGCCTCCTAGCGGGAGCGGCAGATACGCAGTATTTT
CDR3: CASLLAGAADTQYF
J: TRBJ2-3
D: TRBD2
V: TRBV2
size: -

DNA: TGCGCCAGCAGCTTGGGGGGACAAACAACTAATGAAAAACTGTTTTTT
CDR3: CASSLGGQTTNEKLFF
J: TRBJ1-4
D: -
V: TRBV5-1
size: once

DNA: TGTGCCAGCAGACCTAGCGGGAGAAATGAGCAGTTCTTC
CDR3: CASRPSGRNEQFF
J: TRBJ2-1
D: TRBD2
V: TRBV6-4
size: -

DNA: TGTGCCAGCAGTGCCGCGGGGGGGCAGCCCCAGCATTTT
CDR3: CASSAAGGQPQHF
J: TRBJ1-5
D: -
V: TRBV12-3/TRBV12-4
size: -

DNA: TGTGCCAGCACCCATTCAGGCAACGGGATGGGAAGCTCCTACGAGCAGTACTTC
CDR3: CASTHSGNGMGSSYEQYF
J: TRBJ2-7
D: -
V: TRBV7-9
size: -

DNA: TGTGCCAGCAGTACTCGGACAGGGTCCTACGAGCAGTACTTC
CDR3: CASSTRTGSYEQYF
J: TRBJ2-7
D: TRBD1
V: TRBV6-2/TRBV6-3
size: -

DNA: TGTGCCAGCAGCTTGGCGGTCGAGACTGAAGCTTTCTTT
CDR3: CASSLAVETEAFF
J: TRBJ1-1
D: -
V: TRBV5-4
size: few

DNA: TGTGCCAGCAGCGCCCCAGGGAGGTGGGGGTCGGACTCCTACGAGCAGTACTTC
CDR3: CASSAPGRWGSDSYEQYF
J: TRBJ2-7
D: -
V: TRBV5-6
size: -

DNA: TGTGCCATCAGTGAGTCATTCGGACTAGCGGGAGGAGTTGGGGACAATGAGCAGTTCTTC
CDR3: CAISESFGLAGGVGDNEQFF
J: TRBJ2-1
D: TRBD2
V: TRBV10-3
size: -

DNA: TGTGCCAGCAGCCCCACTGCGGGGTTCGGGAGGGCCCACTCTGGGGCCAACGTCCTGACTTTC
CDR3: CASSPTAGFGRAHSGANVLTF
J: TRBJ2-6
D: TRBD2
V: TRBV7-6
size: -

DNA: TGTGCCAGCAGCTTGACAGGGAAGACAGATACGCAGTATTTT
CDR3: CASSLTGKTDTQYF
J: TRBJ2-3
D: TRBD1
V: TRBV11-3
size: -